A single T cell receptor (beta chain) is shown here with its context. The target of this receptor is not known. The record has no base qualities; no much larger clone is one base away. One collaborating source in Seattle enrolled patients while the patients were actively infected and followed the patients over time throughout the course of disease. Collaborating institutions collected whole blood in K2EDTA tubes following their own protocols. For TCRbeta analysis, collaborator samples were shipped as frozen whole blood, as isolated PBMCs, or as DNA extracted from either sample type. TCRbeta CDR3 regions were amplified from genomic DNA using the immunoSEQ Assay, a bias-controlled multiplex PCR. The authors' pipeline ran thus. Nucleated cell counts per sample were estimated from amplification of reference gene primers within the assay. To quantify the absolute abundance of each unique TCRbeta CDR3 rearrangement, sequence reads were collapsed and filtered. For each sample, productive Simpson clonality was calculated by taking the square root of Simpson's diversity index across productive rearrangements. Imported from immuneACCESS, the table was reduced by TCRdb to in-frame sequences with V and J called. These copies leave out some clones; in studies compared against another copy, an unresolved V gene accounts for under half, and the cause of the remainder is not known. V, J and clone size reflect that table, while D and trimming were determined from the DNA. Present in this sample are around 320,000 clones, 89% of which were seen just once. Of the sample, roughly 10% falls within the top ten clones.

The sample belongs to a study of blood T cell repertoires in COVID-19 (dated by TCRdb to 2020 to 2022). About the full investigation: The collaborator samples originated in the United States, Italy and Spain and spanned the acute and convalescent phases of COVID-19. A freely available public database, intended as a resource for researchers studying the immune response to SARS-CoV-2, is where the repertoires were released. A de-identified subject ID, COVID-19 status, age in years and sex were almost always included in the sample metadata. Samples came from the ongoing ImmuneRACE study (first 160 participants) plus 1,254 subjects from 6 global collaborators. The dataset comprised deeply sampled blood TCRbeta repertoires from subjects exposed to, actively infected with, or recovered from COVID-19. Where HLA class I and class II types were available, the types were taken from metadata supplied by the sample provider, not from assay-based typing. The prospective study material was composed of cDNA or gDNA derived from T cells, B-cell-depleted T cells, or PBMCs.

Summary of the overall study and its limitations: How much clinical and demographic metadata was included differed by source and by participant, and the metadata was provided uncurated.

Sequencing was done on a sample of peripheral blood. This sequence originates from a woman aged 25-40 years with COVID-19, enrolled during active disease.

The CDR3 is CAWIVPGERSRTF. The bases read TGTGCCTGGATAGTCCCTGGAGAGAGGTCTCGCACCTTC. The chain employs TRBV30 and TRBJ1-2; the D gene cannot be named for sure. V is cut by 4 bases and J by 13 bases, and the space between the germline ends is 22 bases. The CDR3 measures 13 amino acids from cysteine to phenylalanine. Only the CDR3 portion is preserved as DNA: 39 bases, with reading frame beginning at the first base. CDR1 and CDR2 were assigned from the germline V gene (reference sequence) as GTSNPN and SVGIG.